The entry that follows covers one T cell receptor beta chain sequence. Its cognate antigen is unknown. The sequenced fragment ends 3 residues before the CDR3 boundary, so the rest is inferred from the germline J gene. The data were produced by immunoSEQ multiplex PCR, yet TCRdb's version contains in-frame clones alone and is incomplete. This table lists about 23,000 clones. This record comes from a study of T cells in women clearing cervical HPV infection. Study overall: Donors had HPV16-related CIN3 or worse; 2 had invasive cancer. Controls gave blood once infection was undetectable; cases at lesion identification.

Study outcomes and limitations: CIN3+ cases had significantly higher TCR richness than controls; evenness did not differ.

The CDR3 loop spans 13 amino acids. Trimming cost V 3 bases and J 4 bases; bases outside gene matches: 2. Germline V CDR1 and CDR2: SEHNR, FQNEAQ (reference sequence). The clonotype originates from a woman aged 18 to 75 with a cervical HPV16 infection that either progressed to CIN3+ or cleared (not recorded which). Sequencing was performed on blood buffy coat. V is TRBV7-9 and J is TRBJ1-1; 7 bases line up with TRBD1. The CDR3 here is CASSLQGGTEAFF. The part of the CDR3 DNA that was read is TGTGCCAGCAGCTTGCAGGGGGGCACTGAA. Full variable domain (missing parts from reference TRBV7-9 and TRBJ1-1): DTGVSQNPRHKITKRGQNVTFRCDPISEHNRLYWYRQTLGQGPEFLTYFQNEAQLEKSRLLSDRFSAERPKGSFSTLEIQRTEQGDSAMYLCASSLQGGTEAFFGQGTRLTVV.